Sequencing of this T cell receptor (beta chain) was carried out in a study of CXCR3-negative and CXCR3-positive naive CD8 T cells. This CDR3 contains 13 residues. CDR1 is SQVTM, CDR2 ANQGSEA, per germline. Findings and limits, study-wide: When CXCR3-positive naive cells were set against CXCR3-negative naive cells, the former had more hydrophobic TRB CDR3s. Both naive subsets, CXCR3-negative and CXCR3-positive, displayed similar TRBV-TRBJ usage, unlike memory cells.

Note on this clonotype: The antigen is unknown.

The authors prepared UMI-labeled TRB cDNA libraries by 5' RACE. TCRdb re-called the 5' RACE reads; every CDR3 protein appears as one record, without DNA. The table for this sample gives fewer than 90,000 distinct CDR3 sequences. The chain links TRBV29-1 to TRBJ2-1; TCRdb calls TRBD2, which cannot be checked without DNA. This TCR was recovered from a human donor in good health. Some clones in this sample may be carry-over from other donors' samples. The specimen sequenced was naive CXCR3+ CD8+ T cells from blood. Subset specified: CD45RO-CCR7+CD27+CD95- naive CD8+ T cells expressing CXCR3 (TNR3+). The CDR3 is CSVQITSSNEQFF.